Listed here is a single TCR beta chain. Antigen specificity is unknown. Sequenced by immunoSEQ multiplex PCR; TCRdb stores in-frame clones only, minus some. This sample has over 200,000 clones; 83% occur once, and the top ten carry 4.5% to 6%. This record comes from a study of cytomegalovirus exposure and HLA in healthy donors. The CDR3 loop spans 16 amino acids. Trimming pared 0 bases from V and 2 bases from J, leaving 11 bases between. Study-level points and caveats: Listed as cytomegalovirus-associated were approximately 160 TCR beta chains. Cytomegalovirus status, reportedly, was diagnosed with high specificity and sensitivity by the classifier.

The source is a woman between 18 and 29 years old in good health and CMV-seronegative. Sequenced material: PBMCs. V is TRBV23-1 and J is TRBJ2-1; D perhaps matches TRBD2 (5 bases). TRBV23-1 qualifies as an ORF whose function is uncertain. CDR3 in DNA: TGCGCCAGCAGTCAATCCCCAGCCGGGGCCTACAATGAGCAGTTCTTC. Its translation is CASSQSPAGAYNEQFF.